The 26 T cell receptor beta chains presented below share a single source sample, sequenced in a study of T cell responses to AZD1222 COVID-19 vaccine (dated by TCRdb to the early 2020s). The library relied on the immunoSEQ multiplex PCR assay. Not all clones reach the TCRdb copy of this immuneACCESS table, which keeps in-frame sequences only. Checked studies attribute under half of the gap to unresolved V genes and leave the rest unexplained. The sample data list 150,000 to 200,000 clones, and about nine tenths of these were observed just once. The top ten hold around 6.3% of the sample. The sample's time point label is to be understood as: about 28 days (+/-7) after the second vaccine dose. The specimen comprised peripheral blood, sampled 28 days after the second AZD1222 dose. The receptors here all came from an adult who received the AZD1222 COVID-19 vaccine.

The V and J genes are TRBV10-3 and TRBJ2-7; TRBD1 matches at 7 bases. Per germline, CDR1 ENHRY and CDR2 SYGVKD. Trimming took 4 bases from V and 6 from J; bases not matched to a gene: 3. The CDR3 totals 12 residues. Here the CDR3 DNA reads TGTGCCATCAGTGGAGCAGGGGGCGAGCAGTACTTC. This sequence encodes CAISGAGGEQYF.

This clone has only a few counts. The rearrangement uses TRBV5-1 and TRBJ1-2; a possible D gene is TRBD1 (6 bases). V was shortened by 2 bases and J by 4 bases, with 15 bases between the two germline ends. The germline CDR1 and CDR2 sequences are SGHRS and YFSETQ. The CDR3 is 15 residues long. The chain's CDR3 is CASSFDAGQLYGYTF. In nucleotides, the CDR3 is TGCGCCAGCAGCTTTGATGCAGGACAGCTCTATGGCTACACCTTC. The entire variable domain, with the rest obtained from reference TRBV5-1 and TRBJ1-2, is as follows: KAGVTQTPRYLIKTRGQQVTLSCSPISGHRSVSWYQQTPGQGLQFLFEYFSETQRNKGNFPGRFSGRQFSNSRSEMNVSTLELGDSALYLCASSFDAGQLYGYTFGSGTRLTVV.

With regard to this clone: A read error may account for a junction end that differs from germline. The sample holds other DNA sequences that translate to the same CDR3. The chain links TRBV7-3 to TRBJ2-7; D possibly corresponds to TRBD2 (6 bases). Germline CDR1 SGHTA, CDR2 FQGTGA. CDR3 length: 13 amino acids. The CDR3 nucleotides are TGTGCCAGCAGCTCCGGGACTTCCTCCGAGCAGTACTTC. Protein: CASSSGTSSEQYF. Filled out from reference TRBV7-3 and TRBJ2-7, the complete variable domain reads GAGVSQTPSNKVTEKGKYVELRCDPISGHTALYWYRQSLGQGPEFLIYFQGTGAADDSGLPNDRFFAVRPEGSVSTLKIQRTERGDSAVYLCASSSGTSSEQYFGPGTRLTVT.

V and J are TRBV14 and TRBJ1-2; no definite D call. This CDR3 contains 13 residues. V was cut by 2 bases and J by 7 bases, with 11 bases left in between. Germline V CDR1 and CDR2: SGHDN, FVKESK. The CDR3 here is CASSQWTWAGYTF. CDR3 coding DNA: TGTGCCAGCAGCCAATGGACTTGGGCTGGCTACACCTTC. The full variable domain, in which reference TRBV14 and TRBJ1-2 provide the parts outside the CDR3, is EAGVTQFPSHSVIEKGQTVTLRCDPISGHDNLYWYRRVMGKEIKFLLHFVKESKQDESGMPNNRFLAERTGGTYSTLKVQPAELEDSGVYFCASSQWTWAGYTFGSGTRLTVV.

This CDR3 reads CASKLTGTGPETQYF. For the CDR3, the DNA is TGTGCCAGCAAATTGACCGGGACAGGGCCAGAGACCCAGTACTTC. The rearrangement joins TRBV2 to TRBJ2-5; 9 bases align to TRBD1. Germline values: CDR1 SNHLY, CDR2 FYNNEI. The CDR3 runs 15 residues. J was trimmed by 4 bases and V by 7 bases; bases with no gene match: 10.

This clone has just one count. V is TRBV28 and J is TRBJ1-2; maybe TRBD1 (5 bases). Germline values: CDR1 MDHEN, CDR2 SYDVKM. The CDR3 runs 13 residues. Trimming removed 3 bases from V and 7 bases from J, with 12 bases in between. The CDR3 region is CASSLVQGSGYTF. The CDR3 nucleotides read TGTGCCAGCAGTTTGGTTCAGGGAAGTGGCTACACCTTC.

This clone occurred once. V usage is TRBV6-2 or TRBV6-3 and J usage is TRBJ1-2, with D perhaps TRBD1 (6 bases). Germline V gene lookup returns CDR1 MNHEY and CDR2 SVGEGT. CDR3 length: 13 residues. With 5 bases removed from V and 4 bases from J, the gap between germline ends came to 11 bases. The CDR3 coding sequence is TGTGCCAGCAGTCCGACAGGACCCTATGGCTACACCTTC. Its protein product is CASSPTGPYGYTF.

The chain has TRBV6-5 and TRBJ1-6; D remains ambiguous. Per germline, CDR1 MNHEY and CDR2 SVGAGI. Trimming removed 7 bases at V and 7 bases at J, with 17 bases between. CDR3 size: 15 residues. The CDR3 nucleotides are TGTGCCAGCACCCTATGGTCCTCGAGGAATTCACCCCTCCACTTT. This gives the protein CASTLWSSRNSPLHF.

This chain connects TRBV19 to TRBJ1-6; 7 nucleotides align to TRBD1. The CDR3 covers 16 residues. V lost 9 bases and J lost 9; bases outside the gene matches: 17. Germline V CDR1 and CDR2: LNHDA, SQIVND (reference sequence). This CDR3 is CASRDRELIAGSPLHF. The CDR3 nucleotides read TGTGCCAGCAGAGACAGGGAACTAATTGCTGGTTCACCCCTCCACTTT.

The chain uses TRBV29-1 and TRBJ2-5; 7 bases are shared with TRBD1. V was clipped by 5 bases and J by 5 bases; unmatched bases: 8. CDR3 length: 13 amino acids. Germline CDR1 SQVTM, CDR2 ANQGSEA. The CDR3 bases are TGCAGCGTTCCCGGGACAGCCTGGGAGACCCAGTACTTC. As protein: CSVPGTAWETQYF.

The chain uses TRBV28 and TRBJ2-2; D call uncertain. The CDR3 totals 15 residues. Germline V gene sequence: CDR1 MDHEN, CDR2 SYDVKM. Trimming removed 6 bases from V and 3 bases from J, with 14 bases in between. The CDR3 loop is CASSPDKAHTGELFF. The CDR3 DNA reads as TGTGCCAGCAGCCCTGACAAAGCCCACACCGGGGAGCTGTTTTTT.

This chain connects TRBV2 to TRBJ1-5; weak D call: TRBD1 (5 bases). Germline V CDR1 and CDR2: SNHLY, FYNNEI. There are 15 residues in the CDR3. Trimming stripped 4 bases from V and 5 bases from J, with 15 bases between. CDR3 amino acids: CASSGRVAGHQPQHF. The DNA of the CDR3 is TGTGCCAGCAGTGGTCGGGTAGCGGGACATCAGCCCCAGCATTTT. The full variable domain, completed using reference TRBV2 and TRBJ1-5, is EPEVTQTPSHQVTQMGQEVILRCVPISNHLYFYWYRQILGQKVEFLVSFYNNEISEKSEIFDDQFSVERPDGSNFTLKIRSTKLEDSAMYFCASSGRVAGHQPQHFGDGTRLSIL.

This chain joins TRBV10-3 and TRBJ1-6; D call uncertain. Trimming left V 3 bases short and J 9 bases short, with 15 bases between. The CDR3 runs to 15 residues. In germline, CDR1 is ENHRY, CDR2 SYGVKD. CDR3 sequence (DNA): TGTGCCATCAGTGATCTGGGGAACTGGGGTTCACCCCTCCACTTT. Residues: CAISDLGNWGSPLHF.

A single count supports this clone. The chain employs TRBV6-5 and TRBJ2-7; TRBD1 might be the D (5 bases). V gave up 2 bases and J gave up 0 bases, with 8 bases separating them. The CDR3 contains 14 residues. Germline V gives CDR1 MNHEY, CDR2 SVGAGI. The CDR3 spells CASSYTGNSYEQYF. CDR3 nucleotide sequence: TGTGCCAGCAGTTACACAGGCAACTCCTACGAGCAGTACTTC.

This rearrangement joins TRBV28 to TRBJ2-7, with D tentatively TRBD1 (7 bases). This CDR3 is built from 15 residues. Trimming removed 7 bases at V and 1 base at J, with 17 bases between. Looked up from germline, CDR1 is MDHEN and CDR2 is SYDVKM. The DNA for the CDR3 is TGTGCCAGCATCGAGGCCAGGGGGAGGTCCTACGAGCAGTACTTC. Translation gives CASIEARGRSYEQYF.

The chain couples TRBV6-5 to TRBJ1-2, with D possibly matching TRBD1 (5 bases). CDR3 length equals 14 residues. The V end lost 0 bases, the J end lost 3 bases, and 8 bases lay between the germline ends. Germline CDR1 is MNHEY and CDR2 is SVGAGI. CDR3 DNA: TGTGCCAGCAGTTACTCGGGGGGGGACTATGGCTACACCTTC. Protein sequence: CASSYSGGDYGYTF.

This CDR3 is CARSLPRGDTQIPYNEQFF. CDR3 in DNA: TGTGCCAGAAGCTTGCCAAGGGGGGACACCCAGATCCCCTACAATGAGCAGTTCTTC. This rearrangement joins TRBV7-5 to TRBJ2-1. TRBV7-5 is a documented pseudogene. The CDR3 extends over 19 amino acids.

The J gene is TRBJ1-4, the V gene TRBV30; D may be TRBD1 (5 bases). V was pared by 0 bases and J by 0 bases, with 26 bases between. The length of the CDR3 is 21 residues. Germline V gene sequence: CDR1 GTSNPN, CDR2 SVGIG (reference sequence). The CDR3 coding sequence is TGTGCCTGGAGTGTAGGGGCTCTGAACAGACGCAAATTGGCAACTAATGAAAAACTGTTTTTT. Translated, it gives CAWSVGALNRRKLATNEKLFF.

There are a few counts of this clone. V usage is TRBV19 and J usage is TRBJ1-2; 7 bases fit TRBD1. The CDR3 is 13 residues long. CDR1 LNHDA and CDR2 SQIVND come from the germline V gene (reference sequence). With 5 bases clipped from V and 7 bases from J, the junction kept 7 bases outside the gene matches. CDR3 in amino acids: CASSLTGESGYTF. The CDR3, as DNA: TGTGCCAGTAGTCTAACAGGGGAGAGTGGCTACACCTTC.

With regard to this clone: The same CDR3 also results from other DNA sequences found in this sample. V gene TRBV12-3 or TRBV12-4 combines with J gene TRBJ1-1, with D possibly TRBD1 on 6 matching bases. The CDR3 consists of 13 residues. V was shortened by 5 bases and J by 1 base, with 8 bases between the two germline ends. In nucleotides, the CDR3 is TGTGCCAGCAGTCTACAGGGGAACACTGAAGCTTTCTTT. As protein: CASSLQGNTEAFF.

The rearrangement links TRBV6-5 to TRBJ1-2, with D tentatively TRBD1 (6 bases). The CDR3 loop spans 13 amino acids. Germline V gene data show CDR1 as MNHEY and CDR2 as SVGAGI. V was trimmed by 8 bases and J by 8 bases, leaving 18 bases between them. For the CDR3, the DNA is TGTGCCAGCCGAAGAGGGGGGATGCGGGGCTACACCTTC. Translation gives CASRRGGMRGYTF.

This clone was found once. The rearrangement links TRBV14 to TRBJ2-1, with TRBD2 identical over 7 bases. CDR3 length equals 15 residues. With V trimmed by 4 bases and J by 0 bases, 3 bases remained unmatched. Germline CDR1 reads SGHDN; CDR2 reads FVKESK. The CDR3 nucleotides read TGTGCCAGCAGCCTACTAGCGACCTCCTACAATGAGCAGTTCTTC. This encodes CASSLLATSYNEQFF.

This clone was observed a single time. J is TRBJ1-4 and V is TRBV7-3, with a weak D call TRBD1 (6 bases). V was trimmed by 5 bases and J by 5 bases, leaving 12 bases between them. The CDR3 totals 14 residues. Germline V gene sequence: CDR1 SGHTA, CDR2 FQGTGA. The DNA for the CDR3 is TGTGCCAGCAGCCTGGGGGGCGGCAATGAAAAACTGTTTTTT. As protein: CASSLGGGNEKLFF.

The gene calls are TRBV6-6 and TRBJ2-7; D not resolved. CDR1 and CDR2 from the germline V gene are MNHNY and SVGAGI (reference sequence). The CDR3 spans 14 residues. V gave up 2 bases and J gave up 6 bases, with 14 bases separating them. The CDR3 is CASSYDSAASEQYF. The CDR3 region has the DNA TGTGCCAGCAGTTACGACTCTGCGGCCTCCGAGCAGTACTTC.

The V and J genes are TRBV7-6 and TRBJ2-2; D is perhaps TRBD2 (6 bases). The CDR3 spans 14 residues. Germline lookup yields CDR1 SGHVS and CDR2 FNYEAQ. Trimming shortened V by 5 bases and J by 7 bases, and 14 bases separated the two germline ends. This chain's CDR3 is CASSLPGGNGELFF. CDR3 nucleotides: TGTGCCAGCAGCCTCCCAGGAGGGAACGGGGAGCTGTTTTTT.

The chain is built from TRBV4-1 and TRBJ2-7; 8 bases map to TRBD2. CDR1 is MGHRA and CDR2 is YSYEKL in the germline V gene. The CDR3 has 15 amino acids. V was clipped by 3 bases and J by 3 bases; unmatched bases: 7. The chain's CDR3 is CASSHDHGTSYEQYF. Here the CDR3 DNA reads TGCGCCAGCAGCCACGACCACGGGACTAGCTACGAGCAGTACTTC.